The subject of this entry is one T cell receptor (beta chain). Its matching antigen is unknown. Primers included in the PCR were 60 Vbeta and 13 Jbeta primers. Sequencing used immunoSEQ multiplex PCR; TCRdb keeps in-frame clones, though not all of them. The data show roughly 130,000 clones, roughly 66% seen once. The data were taken from a study of cytomegalovirus exposure and HLA in healthy donors. Study-wide results and caveats: Later work found that TCR association rates differed between HLA loci; DRB1 had the most and HLA-C the fewest. The authors considered a cluster of highly shared sequence variants likely to be a sequencing artifact.

V shed 1 base and J shed 5 bases, with 11 bases lying between them. This CDR3 is built from 15 residues. Germline V gene lookup returns CDR1 SGHDN and CDR2 FVKESK. The receptor comes from a woman aged 60-70 years in good health and CMV-seronegative. Sequencing input: PBMCs. V is TRBV14 and J is TRBJ1-4; D unresolved. CDR3 protein: CASSQGSSLNEKLFF. The CDR3 DNA reads as TGTGCCAGCAGCCAAGGTAGCAGCCTAAATGAAAAACTGTTTTTT.